These 23 T cell receptor beta chains originate from one sample sequenced in a study of esophageal squamous cell carcinoma under preoperative chemotherapy. Time point in this sample: before preoperative PTX-NDP chemotherapy. One entry per CDR3 protein results from TCRdb running MiXCR on the PCR reads. The top ten hold approximately 30% of the sample, which has about 16,000 distinct CDR3 sequences, approximately 48% seen once. Specimen collection occurred from a patient given preoperative chemotherapy. The receptors come from a human donor with esophageal squamous cell carcinoma. The donor label of this sample is uncertain.

This clonotype was counted at least ten times. The chain has TRBV15 and TRBJ1-4, with TRBD1 as a possible D gene (6 bases). The CDR3 contains 13 residues. Deletions cut 8 bases from V and 8 bases from J, with 15 bases between. Germline values: CDR1 LNHNV, CDR2 YYDKDF (reference sequence). CDR3 DNA sequence: TGTGCCACCGGAACAGGGTTCCGAGAAAAACTGTTTTTT. Its translation is CATGTGFREKLFF.

This clonotype occurred many times. The J gene is TRBJ2-5, the V gene TRBV7-7; D may correspond to TRBD1 or TRBD2 (6 bases each). The assigned J gene may be wrong: the sequence end matches TRBJ2-7 better. The germline CDR1 and CDR2 sequences are SSHAT and FNYEAQ (reference sequence). The CDR3 sequence is 13 residues long. The CDR3 protein is CASSPVGGHEQYF. CDR3 DNA: TGTGCCAGCAGCCCCGTAGGGGGGCACGAGCAGTACTTC.

This clonotype was recorded a few times. The chain couples TRBV27 to TRBJ2-1; possible D gene TRBD2, 5 bases. V lost 5 bases and J lost 0, with 14 bases in between. The CDR3 is 16 residues long. CDR1 is MNHEY and CDR2 is SMNVEV in the germline V gene (reference sequence). DNA of the CDR3: TGTGCCAGCAGTCTCCCCCGGGGAAGCTCCTACAATGAGCAGTTCTTC. Residues: CASSLPRGSSYNEQFF.

Of note for this clonotype: One end of the junction varies from germline; a read error may be responsible. DNA of the CDR3: TGCGCCAGCAGTGCGAACAGCGAGCCTAGCAAAGATATGCAGTATTTC. This sequence encodes CASSANSEPSKDMQYF. J is TRBJ2-4 and V is TRBV10-2, with a tentative D call TRBD2 (5 bases). Per the germline V gene, CDR1 is WSHSY and CDR2 is SAAADI. This CDR3 is 16 amino acids long.

There are many counts of this clonotype. This rearrangement joins TRBV6-1 to TRBJ2-1, with TRBD2 matching over 10 bases. The CDR3 length is 13 residues. Germline V CDR1 and CDR2: MNHNS, SASEGT. J gave up 11 bases and V 5 bases, and 6 bases lay outside the gene matches. CDR3 bases: TGTGCCAGCAGTCCTCCGGGACTAGCGAAGCAGTTCTTC. Its protein product is CASSPPGLAKQFF.

This clonotype was seen many times. J is TRBJ2-1 and V is TRBV7-3; D gene ambiguous. Germline V gene data show CDR1 as SGHTA and CDR2 as FQGTGA. The germline V and J ends were trimmed by 0 bases and 7 bases, with 7 bases remaining between them. The CDR3 has 13 residues. This chain's CDR3 is CASSLTGLNEQFF. The CDR3, as DNA: TGTGCCAGCAGCTTAACGGGTCTTAATGAGCAGTTCTTC.

This clonotype was seen many times. The rearrangement joins TRBV7-2 to TRBJ2-5; 9 bases line up with TRBD2. J gave up 11 bases and V 1 base, and 11 bases lay outside the gene matches. CDR3 size: 15 residues. In germline, CDR1 is SGHTA, CDR2 FQGNSA. CDR3 loop: CASSLGLAGTLEQYF. In DNA form, the CDR3 reads TGTGCCAGCAGCTTAGGGCTAGCGGGGACCTTGGAGCAGTACTTC.

The gene calls are TRBV7-2 and TRBJ2-5; D may be TRBD1 or TRBD2 (6 bases each). This CDR3 has 16 residues. Trimming took 8 bases from V and 0 from J, leaving 19 bases between them. Germline V gene sequence: CDR1 SGHTA, CDR2 FQGNSA. CDR3 DNA: TGTGCCAGCGGGGGGCTCGGGGGCCGGGACCAAGAGACCCAGTACTTC. Its translation: CASGGLGGRDQETQYF.

As regards this clonotype: The junction does not match germline at one end; this may be a read error. V usage is TRBV7-2 and J usage is TRBJ2-5; a weak D match, TRBD2 (7 bases). This CDR3 has 16 residues. Germline CDR1 reads SGHTA; CDR2 reads FQGNSA. In nucleotides, the CDR3 is TGTGCCAGCAGGGCACGAGGGGGGGGGGACCAAGAGACCCAGTACTTT. As protein: CASRARGGGDQETQYF.

The V gene is TRBV5-6, the J gene TRBJ2-1; 10 bases match TRBD2. Germline assignment: CDR1 SGHDT and CDR2 YYEEEE. The CDR3 has 19 amino acids. V lost 0 bases and J lost 2; bases outside the gene matches: 11. The CDR3, as DNA: TGTGCCAGCAGCTTGGGTTTCGGTACTAGCGGGACCACCTACAATGAGCAGTTCTTC. Residues: CASSLGFGTSGTTYNEQFF.

As for this clonotype: Germline is not matched at one junction end, which may reflect a read error. The genes are TRBV7-3 and TRBJ2-5, with D unresolved. This CDR3 contains 15 residues. CDR1 is SGHTA and CDR2 is FQGTGA in the germline V gene. CDR3 DNA: TGTGCCAGCAGCGCTACTGGCGGTGACATAGAGACGCAGTACTTC. The encoded protein is CASSATGGDIETQYF.

This chain uses TRBV7-9 with TRBJ2-4; D is unclear. The V gene's germline CDR1 is SEHNR and CDR2 FQNEAQ (reference sequence). Trimming shortened V by 5 bases and J by 7 bases, and 9 bases separated the two germline ends. The CDR3 consists of 12 residues. For the CDR3, the DNA is TGTGCCAGCAGCCCTGACCTGAACATTCAGTACTTC. Protein product: CASSPDLNIQYF.

The chain uses TRBV5-6 and TRBJ1-4; D is possibly TRBD1 (6 bases). Germline V gene sequence: CDR1 SGHDT, CDR2 YYEEEE. Trimming removed 5 bases from V and 5 bases from J, with 19 bases in between. This CDR3 contains 16 residues. This chain's CDR3 is CASSRQGDRLNEKLFF. The CDR3 coding sequence is TGTGCCAGCAGTCGCCAAGGTGACAGGTTGAATGAAAAACTGTTTTTT.

The rearrangement joins TRBV6-1 to TRBJ2-1; the match to TRBD2 covers 9 bases. This CDR3 is 14 amino acids long. V gave up 6 bases and J gave up 9 bases; unmatched junction bases: 9. In germline, CDR1 is MNHNS, CDR2 SASEGT. The CDR3 bases are TGTGCCAGCAGCTCCTTGGGACTAGCTGCTGAGCAGTTCTTC. This gives the protein CASSSLGLAAEQFF.

Only a few counts were recorded for this clonotype. The genes are TRBV7-2 and TRBJ2-1, with D possibly TRBD1 on 6 matching bases. Per the germline V gene, CDR1 is SGHTA and CDR2 is FQGNSA. CDR3 length equals 15 residues. Trimming cost V 5 bases and J 5 bases, with 16 bases left between them. The CDR3 nucleotides read TGTGCCAGCAGCCCTACCGGGACACTTCACAATGAGCAGTTCTTC. This codes for CASSPTGTLHNEQFF.

A word on this clonotype: This may come from a read error, since a much larger clone is one base off. The V call is TRBV12-3 or TRBV12-4, the J call TRBJ2-7; 13 bases map to TRBD2. J was trimmed by 7 bases and V by 7 bases; bases with no gene match: 13. The CDR3 sequence is 16 residues long. The CDR3 loop reads CASTTSGLAGYNEQYF. The CDR3, as DNA: TGTGCCAGCACCACCTCGGGACTAGCGGGATACAATGAGCAGTACTTC.

Regarding this clonotype: A read error may account for a junction end that differs from germline. V gene TRBV11-3 combines with J gene TRBJ2-3; D is uncertain. The CDR3 length is 16 residues. Germline values: CDR1 SGHNT, CDR2 YENEEA. The CDR3 protein is CASSVALAVLVNAQFF. The CDR3 DNA reads TGTGCCAGCAGCGTAGCCCTGGCGGTGCTGGTGAATGCGCAGTTCTTT. Filled out from reference TRBV11-3 and TRBJ2-3, the complete variable domain reads EAGVVQSPRYKIIEKKQPVAFWCNPISGHNTLYWYLQNLGQGPELLIRYENEEAVDDSQLPKDRFSAERLKGVDSTLKIQPAELGDSAVYLCASSVALAVLVNAQFFGPGTRLTVL.

Many counts were recorded for this clonotype. The chain employs TRBV7-9 and TRBJ2-7; D not resolved. The ends were cut back, 4 bases at V and 5 bases at J, with 18 bases in the middle. Germline CDR1 reads SEHNR; CDR2 reads FQNEAQ (reference sequence). CDR3 length: 15 residues. CDR3 loop: CASSYLGNGEDEQYF. The CDR3 bases are TGTGCCAGCAGCTACCTTGGTAATGGGGAAGACGAGCAGTACTTC.

The rearrangement joins TRBV7-2 to TRBJ2-4; D is tentatively TRBD1 or TRBD2 (5 bases each). CDR1 is SGHTA and CDR2 is FQGNSA in the germline V gene. The CDR3 sequence is 16 residues long. V gave up 4 bases and J gave up 13 bases, with 26 bases separating them. CDR3 residues: CASSSTGRCATDTQYF. The CDR3 bases are TGTGCCAGCAGCTCAACGGGGCGATGTGCCACAGACACGCAGTACTTC.

Points on this clonotype: Germline is not matched at one junction end, which may reflect a read error. The V and J genes are TRBV7-2 and TRBJ2-4; D may be TRBD2 (6 bases). Germline CDR1 and CDR2: SGHTA and FQGNSA. CDR3 length equals 16 residues. DNA of the CDR3: TGTGCGAGCAGCGCATCGGGGCGGGGAGCCACAAACATGCAGTACTTC. Protein sequence: CASSASGRGATNMQYF.

This chain connects TRBV11-3 to TRBJ2-7, with TRBD2 matching over 8 bases. CDR1 SGHNT and CDR2 YENEEA come from the germline V gene. The CDR3 consists of 20 residues. The V gene end was trimmed by 0 bases and the J gene end by 4 bases; junction bases not matched to a gene: 20. CDR3 DNA: TGTGCCAGCAGCTTAGATGGAACCGACCCTTTCGGGGGGGCGGGTTACGAGCAGTACTTC. Translated, it gives CASSLDGTDPFGGAGYEQYF.

In this sample, this clonotype turned up many times. This chain connects TRBV4-1 to TRBJ2-5; 10 bases are shared with TRBD1. Germline V gene data show CDR1 as MGHRA and CDR2 as YSYEKL. This CDR3 contains 16 residues. The ends lost 3 bases at V and 4 bases at J; junction bases unmatched: 8. The CDR3 region is CASSHPDRGARETQYF. The CDR3 DNA is TGCGCCAGCAGCCACCCGGACAGGGGGGCCAGAGAGACCCAGTACTTC.

This clonotype came up many times. This sequence joins TRBV7-8 and TRBJ2-1, with 7 bases matching TRBD1. J gave up 4 bases and V 5 bases, and 11 bases lay outside the gene matches. There are 16 residues in the CDR3. CDR1 SGHVS and CDR2 FQNEAQ come from the germline V gene. The CDR3: CASSDTDRVLYNEQFF. In DNA, the CDR3 is TGTGCCAGCAGCGATACCGACAGGGTCCTTTACAATGAGCAGTTCTTC.